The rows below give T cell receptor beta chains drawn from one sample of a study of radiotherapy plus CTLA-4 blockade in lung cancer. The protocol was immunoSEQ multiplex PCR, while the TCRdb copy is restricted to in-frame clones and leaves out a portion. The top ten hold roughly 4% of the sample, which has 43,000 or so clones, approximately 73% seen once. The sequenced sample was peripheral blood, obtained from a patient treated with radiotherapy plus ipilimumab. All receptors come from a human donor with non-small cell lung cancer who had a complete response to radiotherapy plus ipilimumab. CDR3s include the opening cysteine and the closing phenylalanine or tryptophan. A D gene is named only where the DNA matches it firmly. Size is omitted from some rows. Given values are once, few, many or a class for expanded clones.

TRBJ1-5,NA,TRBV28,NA,TGTGCCAGCAACCAGGGGTGGCAGCCCCAGCATTTT,CASNQGWQPQHF
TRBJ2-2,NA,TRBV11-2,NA,TGTGCCAGCAGCTTATTGGCAGGGCCGTATCTTTTGAACACCGGGGAGCTGTTTTTT,CASSLLAGPYLLNTGELFF
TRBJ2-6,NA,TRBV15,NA,TGTGCCACCCAGGGGACCCGCTCTGGGGCCAACGTCCTGACTTTC,CATQGTRSGANVLTF
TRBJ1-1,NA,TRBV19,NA,TGTGCCAGTAGTACGGGATGGGAGAACACTGAAGCTTTCTTT,CASSTGWENTEAFF
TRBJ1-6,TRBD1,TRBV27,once,TGTGCCAGCAGTCCCAAGGGACAGCGGGGGAATTCACCCCTCCACTTT,CASSPKGQRGNSPLHF
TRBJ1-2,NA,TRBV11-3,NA,TGTGCCAGCAGCTTAGAACGGGAGTATGGCTACACCTTC,CASSLEREYGYTF
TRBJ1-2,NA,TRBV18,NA,TGTGCCAGCTCACCACAGGGGGATTACGGCTACACCTTC,CASSPQGDYGYTF
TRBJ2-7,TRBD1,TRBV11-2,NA,TGTGCCAGCAGCCCAAACCCCGGGACAGGATCCTACGAGCAGTACTTC,CASSPNPGTGSYEQYF
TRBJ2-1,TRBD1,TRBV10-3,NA,TGTGCCATCAGTTTTTCCGGGACAGGGGGTCATGAGCAGTTCTTC,CAISFSGTGGHEQFF
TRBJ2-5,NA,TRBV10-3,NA,TGTGCCATCAGTGAGTCCGGGACTGCTCGCGAGACCCAGTACTTC,CAISESGTARETQYF
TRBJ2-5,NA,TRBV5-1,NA,TGCGCCAGCAGACCGGGTACCCAGGAGACCCAGTACTTC,CASRPGTQETQYF
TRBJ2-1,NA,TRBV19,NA,TGTGCCAGTAGTATGGGCGGATTTGGACTGTTAAGCAATGAGCAGTTCTTC,CASSMGGFGLLSNEQFF
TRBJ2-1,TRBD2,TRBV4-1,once,TGCGCCAGCAGCCGGCCAGCGGGGACCTACAATGAGCAGTTCTTC,CASSRPAGTYNEQFF
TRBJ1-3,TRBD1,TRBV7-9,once,TGTGCCAGCAGCTTAACAGGGGGAGGAAACACCATATATTTT,CASSLTGGGNTIYF
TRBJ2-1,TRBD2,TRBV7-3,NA,TGTGCCAGCAGCCCGGTGGGAGGACTAGCGGGAGTGGAGCAGTTCTTC,CASSPVGGLAGVEQFF
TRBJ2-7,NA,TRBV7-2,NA,TGTGCCAGCAGCTACTTACGGGGGGCAGGTAACGAGCAGTACTTC,CASSYLRGAGNEQYF
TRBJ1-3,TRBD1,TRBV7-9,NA,TGTGCCAGCAGCTTGACAGGGACATCTGGAAACACCATATATTTT,CASSLTGTSGNTIYF
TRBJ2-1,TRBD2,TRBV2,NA,TGTGCCAGCAGTGAAGAATCGCTAGCGGACAATGAGCAGTTCTTC,CASSEESLADNEQFF
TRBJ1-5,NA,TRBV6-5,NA,TGTGCCAGCAGGACGGGATATAGCAATCAGCCCCAGCATTTT,CASRTGYSNQPQHF
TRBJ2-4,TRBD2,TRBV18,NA,TGTGCCAGCTCCGAGGCGGGGGGGGCCAAAAACATTCAGTACTTC,CASSEAGGAKNIQYF
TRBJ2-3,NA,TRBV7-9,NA,TGTGCCAGCAGCTTAACTTGGCAGGTTACGCAGTATTTT,CASSLTWQVTQYF
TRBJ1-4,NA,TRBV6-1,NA,TGTGCCAGCAGTGCCGGACAGAGTATTAATGAAAAACTGTTTTTT,CASSAGQSINEKLFF
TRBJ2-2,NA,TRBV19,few,TGTGCCACTGTGGATCCACGAGCGACGAACACCGGGGAGCTGTTTTTT,CATVDPRATNTGELFF
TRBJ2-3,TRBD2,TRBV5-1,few,TGCGCCAGCAGCTTAGCGGGGGGGCAAGGGGATACGCAGTATTTT,CASSLAGGQGDTQYF
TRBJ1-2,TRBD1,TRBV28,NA,TGTGCCAGCAGCCAGGGACAGTACTATGGCTACACCTTC,CASSQGQYYGYTF
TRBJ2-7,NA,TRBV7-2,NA,TGTGCCAGCAGCTATGACAGGATTGCTTACTACGAGCAGTACTTC,CASSYDRIAYYEQYF
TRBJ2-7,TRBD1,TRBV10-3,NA,TGTGCCATCAGCCGGGACAGGGTGAGCTACGAGCAGTACTTC,CAISRDRVSYEQYF
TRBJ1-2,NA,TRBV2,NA,TGTGCCAGCAGTGGACAGTATGGCTACACCTTC,CASSGQYGYTF
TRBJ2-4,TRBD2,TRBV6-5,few,TGTGCCAGCAGGGGAGGGCAGCTAGCCAAAAACATTCAGTACTTC,CASRGGQLAKNIQYF
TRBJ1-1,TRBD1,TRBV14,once,TGTGCCAGCAGCCAAGGCGTGACAGGGACCTACTTT,CASSQGVTGTYF
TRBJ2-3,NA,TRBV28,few,TGTGCCAGCACCAGCGGAAGCACAGATACGCAGTATTTT,CASTSGSTDTQYF
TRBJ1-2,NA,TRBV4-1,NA,TGCGCCAGCACCGCTGGGGGGGGAAGGATCCCCCTTAACTATGGCTACACCTTC,CASTAGGGRIPLNYGYTF
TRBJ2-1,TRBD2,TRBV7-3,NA,TGTGCCAGCAGCTTAATGGTACTAGCGGGAAACAATGAGCAGTTCTTC,CASSLMVLAGNNEQFF
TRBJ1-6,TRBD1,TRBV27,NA,TGTGCCAGCAGTTTCGGGACAGTTAATTCACCCCTCCACTTT,CASSFGTVNSPLHF
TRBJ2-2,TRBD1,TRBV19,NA,TGTGCCAGTAGTATAGTTAGCAGGGGGACCGGGGAGCTGTTTTTT,CASSIVSRGTGELFF
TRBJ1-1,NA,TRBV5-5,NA,TGTGCCAGCAGCTTGCAGGGGACAGAAGCTTTCTTT,CASSLQGTEAFF
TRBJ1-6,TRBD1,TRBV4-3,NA,TGCGCCAGCAGCCCTGAGAGGGACAGGGTTTATAATTCCCCCCTCCACTTT,CASSPERDRVYNSPLHF
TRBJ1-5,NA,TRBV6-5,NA,TGTGCCAGCAGCCCCGGACAGATTAGCAATCAGCCCCAGCATTTT,CASSPGQISNQPQHF
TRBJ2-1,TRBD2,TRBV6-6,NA,TGTGCCAGCAGTTCCAGGAGGCCGGGAGGTTCCGATGAGCAGTTCTTC,CASSSRRPGGSDEQFF
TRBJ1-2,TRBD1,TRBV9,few,TGTGCCAGCAGTCAAGGGGGCGGCTATGGCTACACCTTC,CASSQGGGYGYTF
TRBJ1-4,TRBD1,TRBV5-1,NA,TGCGCCAGCAGCTTGGAAGGGACAGCTAATGAAAAACTGTTTTTT,CASSLEGTANEKLFF
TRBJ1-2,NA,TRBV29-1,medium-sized,TGCAGCGCGGGCCCCCAGGGTTTTCATGGCTACACCTTC,CSAGPQGFHGYTF
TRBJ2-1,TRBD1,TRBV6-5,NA,TGTGCCAGCAGTTACTCGGGGACAGGGGGCGGTGAGCAGTTCTTC,CASSYSGTGGGEQFF
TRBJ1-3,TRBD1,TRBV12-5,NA,TGTGCTAGTGGTTCACAGGGGTACTCTGGAAACACCATATATTTT,CASGSQGYSGNTIYF
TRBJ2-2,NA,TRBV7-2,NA,TGTGCCAGCAGCTTAGAACGGTTAGGGGACACCGGGGAGCTGTTTTTT,CASSLERLGDTGELFF
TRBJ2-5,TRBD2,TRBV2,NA,TGTGCCAGCAGATCCTGGGGGGGTGGTGAGACCCAGTACTTC,CASRSWGGGETQYF
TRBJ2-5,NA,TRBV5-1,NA,TGCGCCAGCAGTGAAAGGGGGTTGTACCAAGAGACCCAGTACTTC,CASSERGLYQETQYF
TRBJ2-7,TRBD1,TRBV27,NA,TGTGCCAGCATCCTCTCGCCGGGACAGACCTACGAGCAGTACTTC,CASILSPGQTYEQYF
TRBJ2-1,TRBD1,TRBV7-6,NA,TGTGCCAGCAGCTTACGACAGGGAGTGAATCATGAGCAGTTCTTC,CASSLRQGVNHEQFF
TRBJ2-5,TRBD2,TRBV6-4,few,TGTGCCAGCAGTGACCGGATGGCTAGCGGAAACCAAGAGACCCAGTACTTC,CASSDRMASGNQETQYF
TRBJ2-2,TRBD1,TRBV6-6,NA,TGTGCCAGCAGTACCCGACAGGGGAGCACCGGGGAGCTGTTTTTT,CASSTRQGSTGELFF